A single sample is the source of the 9 T cell receptor beta chains below, sequenced in a study of blood T cell repertoires in COVID-19. Only in-frame clones appear in the TCRdb table, and some are missing; sequencing was by immunoSEQ multiplex PCR. The sample shows a few hundred thousand clones, under 90% of them seen only once. The specimen was peripheral blood. Receptor source: an elderly woman with acute or convalescent COVID-19.

The chain uses TRBV20-1 and TRBJ1-5; tentatively, D is TRBD1 (5 bases). Germline CDR1 and CDR2: DFQATT and SNEGSKA (reference sequence). This CDR3 has 15 amino acids. Trimming removed 6 bases from V and 1 base from J, with 16 bases in between. The CDR3 sequence is CSASRVGLSNQPQHF. For the CDR3, the DNA is TGCAGTGCCAGTCGCGTGGGGCTAAGCAATCAGCCCCAGCATTTT.

The V and J genes are TRBV19 and TRBJ1-5, with D perhaps TRBD1 (6 bases). CDR1 is LNHDA, CDR2 SQIVND, per germline (reference sequence). V gave up 10 bases and J gave up 4 bases, with 14 bases separating them. The CDR3 consists of 13 residues. The CDR3 spells CAISDRRNQPQHF. CDR3 nucleotides: TGTGCCATCTCAGACAGGAGGAATCAGCCCCAGCATTTT.

The chain combines TRBV29-1 with TRBJ2-7, with D possibly being TRBD2 (5 bases). The CDR3 totals 13 residues. V was shortened by 6 bases and J by 6 bases, with 18 bases between the two germline ends. Germline CDR1 SQVTM, CDR2 ANQGSEA. The CDR3 nucleotides are TGCAGCGTCCGGGGAACGATCGTAACCGAGCAGTACTTC. It is translated as CSVRGTIVTEQYF.

This chain links TRBV2 with TRBJ1-5, with a possible D match to TRBD1 (6 bases). V was pared by 3 bases and J by 7 bases, with 13 bases between. Germline V lookup: CDR1 SNHLY, CDR2 FYNNEI. CDR3 length: 14 amino acids. CDR3 bases: TGTGCCAGCAGTGAGGGGCAGGGGAAGCAGCCCCAGCATTTT. Translation: CASSEGQGKQPQHF.

This clone is a singleton in its sample. The rearrangement uses TRBV5-1 and TRBJ1-4; the match to TRBD1 covers 9 bases. Germline-derived CDR1 and CDR2 are SGHRS and YFSETQ. CDR3 length: 14 amino acids. Germline trimming cut 3 bases from V and 6 bases from J; bases unmatched to any gene: 3. DNA for the CDR3: TGCGCCAGCAGCTCCGGGACAGGGCATGAAAAACTGTTTTTT. Translated, it gives CASSSGTGHEKLFF.

The rearrangement links TRBV4-1 to TRBJ2-6, with TRBD1 as a possible D gene (6 bases). The V gene lost 7 bases and the J gene lost 1 base, with 17 bases spanning the gap. The CDR3 is 17 amino acids. The germline V gene has CDR1 MGHRA and CDR2 YSYEKL. CDR3 sequence reads: CASNPGTTYSGANVLTF. For the CDR3, the DNA is TGCGCCAGCAACCCCGGGACAACTTATTCTGGGGCCAACGTCCTGACTTTC.

In this sample, this clone turned up a few times. The chain carries TRBV4-3 and TRBJ2-2; 10 bases are a match to TRBD1. The germline V gene has CDR1 LGHNA and CDR2 YSLEER. The V and J ends lost 0 bases and 6 bases, in that order; junction bases with no gene match: 10. The CDR3 is made up of 18 amino acids. For the CDR3, the DNA is TGCGCCAGCAGCCAAGAAGTACCCGGGACAGGGGTTCCCGGGGAGCTGTTTTTT. Translation gives CASSQEVPGTGVPGELFF.

The table lists this clone with a few counts. The V gene is TRBV27, the J gene TRBJ2-7, with a tentative D call TRBD2 (5 bases). The germline V gene encodes CDR1 MNHEY and CDR2 SMNVEV (reference sequence). V was cut by 6 bases and J by 1 base, with 10 bases left in between. The CDR3 has 13 residues. The chain's CDR3 is CASRGDKSYEQYF. Written as DNA, the CDR3 is TGTGCCAGCAGGGGAGACAAGTCCTACGAGCAGTACTTC.

This sequence joins TRBV5-6 and TRBJ2-7; tentatively, D is TRBD2 (5 bases). Germline V gives CDR1 SGHDT, CDR2 YYEEEE. Deletions cut 4 bases from V and 2 bases from J, with 13 bases between. The CDR3 is made up of 14 amino acids. This chain's CDR3 is CASSIGGLAYEQYF. As DNA, the CDR3 is TGTGCCAGCAGCATAGGAGGTCTCGCCTACGAGCAGTACTTC.